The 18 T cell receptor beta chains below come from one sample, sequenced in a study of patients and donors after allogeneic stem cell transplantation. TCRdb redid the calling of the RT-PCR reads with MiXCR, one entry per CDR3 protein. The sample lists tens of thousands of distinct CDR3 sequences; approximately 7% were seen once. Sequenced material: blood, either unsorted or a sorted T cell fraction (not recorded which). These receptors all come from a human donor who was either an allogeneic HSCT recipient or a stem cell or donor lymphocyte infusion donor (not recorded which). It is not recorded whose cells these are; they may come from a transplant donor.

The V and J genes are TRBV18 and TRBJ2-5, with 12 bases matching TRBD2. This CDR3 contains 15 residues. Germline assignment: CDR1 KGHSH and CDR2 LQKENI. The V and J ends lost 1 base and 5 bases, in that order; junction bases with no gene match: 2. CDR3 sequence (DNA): TGTGCCAGCTCACCACGACTAGCGGGAGTGGAGACCCAGTACTTC. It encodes CASSPRLAGVETQYF. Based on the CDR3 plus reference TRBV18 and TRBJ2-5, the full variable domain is NAGVMQNPRHLVRRRGQEARLRCSPMKGHSHVYWYRQLPEEGLKFMVYLQKENIIDESGMPKERFSAEFPKEGPSILRIQQVVRGDSAAYFCASSPRLAGVETQYFGPGTRLLVL.

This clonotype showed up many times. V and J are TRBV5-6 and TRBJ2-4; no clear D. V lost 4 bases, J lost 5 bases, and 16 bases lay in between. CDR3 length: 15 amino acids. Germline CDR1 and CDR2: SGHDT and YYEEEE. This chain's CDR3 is CASSRPRTAQNIQYF. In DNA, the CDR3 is TGTGCCAGCAGCAGACCCAGGACGGCCCAAAACATTCAGTACTTC.

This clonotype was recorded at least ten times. The CDR3, as DNA: TGCAGTGCCCCCGGGAGGCCCTCGGTATTTGGCTACACCTTC. As protein: CSAPGRPSVFGYTF. V gene TRBV20-1 combines with J gene TRBJ1-2; D unclear. There are 14 residues in the CDR3. Germline V lookup: CDR1 DFQATT, CDR2 SNEGSKA (reference sequence). V shed 6 bases and J shed 7 bases, with 21 bases lying between them.

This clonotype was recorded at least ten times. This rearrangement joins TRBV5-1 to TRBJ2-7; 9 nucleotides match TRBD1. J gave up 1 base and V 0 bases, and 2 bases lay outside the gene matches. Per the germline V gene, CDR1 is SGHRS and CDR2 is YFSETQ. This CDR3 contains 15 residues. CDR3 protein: CASSLGQGGSYEQYF. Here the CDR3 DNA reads TGCGCCAGCAGCTTGGGACAGGGGGGTTCCTACGAGCAGTACTTC.

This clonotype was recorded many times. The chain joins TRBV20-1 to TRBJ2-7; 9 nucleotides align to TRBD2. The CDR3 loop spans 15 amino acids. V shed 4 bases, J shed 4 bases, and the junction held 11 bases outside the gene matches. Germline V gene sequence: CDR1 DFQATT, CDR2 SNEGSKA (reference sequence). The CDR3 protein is CSAIPLAGTGYEQYF. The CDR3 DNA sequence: TGCAGTGCTATCCCGCTAGCGGGAACTGGGTACGAGCAGTACTTC.

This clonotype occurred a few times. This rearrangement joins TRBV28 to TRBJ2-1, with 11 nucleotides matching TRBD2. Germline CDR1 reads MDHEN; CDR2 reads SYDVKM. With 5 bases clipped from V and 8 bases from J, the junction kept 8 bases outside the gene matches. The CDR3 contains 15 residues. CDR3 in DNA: TGTGCCAGCAGTGCGAATAGCGGGAGGGCCGATGAGCAGTTCTTC. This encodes CASSANSGRADEQFF.

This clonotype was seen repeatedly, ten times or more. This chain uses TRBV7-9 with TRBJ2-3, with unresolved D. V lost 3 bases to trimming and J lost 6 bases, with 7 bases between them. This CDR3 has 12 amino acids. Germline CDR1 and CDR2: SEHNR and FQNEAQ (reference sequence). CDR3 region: CASSFQGDTQYF. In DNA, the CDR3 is TGTGCCAGCAGCTTTCAAGGGGATACGCAGTATTTT.

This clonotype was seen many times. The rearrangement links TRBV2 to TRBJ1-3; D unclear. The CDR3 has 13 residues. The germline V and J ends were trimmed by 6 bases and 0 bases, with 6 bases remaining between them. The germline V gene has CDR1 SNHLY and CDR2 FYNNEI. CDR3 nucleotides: TGTGCCAGCAGCTGGACCTCTGGAAACACCATATATTTT. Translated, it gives CASSWTSGNTIYF. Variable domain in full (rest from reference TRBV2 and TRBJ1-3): EPEVTQTPSHQVTQMGQEVILRCVPISNHLYFYWYRQILGQKVEFLVSFYNNEISEKSEIFDDQFSVERPDGSNFTLKIRSTKLEDSAMYFCASSWTSGNTIYFGEGSWLTVV.

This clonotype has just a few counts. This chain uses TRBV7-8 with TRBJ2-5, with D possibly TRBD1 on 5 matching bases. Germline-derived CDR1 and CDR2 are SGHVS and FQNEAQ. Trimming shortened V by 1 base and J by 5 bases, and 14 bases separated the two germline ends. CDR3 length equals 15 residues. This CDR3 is CASSLDGRASETQYF. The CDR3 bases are TGTGCCAGCAGCTTAGATGGCAGGGCTTCCGAGACCCAGTACTTC.

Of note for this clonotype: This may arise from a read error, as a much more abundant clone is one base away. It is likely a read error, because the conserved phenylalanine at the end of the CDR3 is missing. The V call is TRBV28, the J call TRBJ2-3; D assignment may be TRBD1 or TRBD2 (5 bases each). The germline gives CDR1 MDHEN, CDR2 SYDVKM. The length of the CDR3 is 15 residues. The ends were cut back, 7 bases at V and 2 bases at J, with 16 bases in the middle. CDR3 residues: CASTLTWGNTDTQYS. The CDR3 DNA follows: TGTGCCAGCACCCTCACATGGGGGAACACAGATACGCAGTATTCT.

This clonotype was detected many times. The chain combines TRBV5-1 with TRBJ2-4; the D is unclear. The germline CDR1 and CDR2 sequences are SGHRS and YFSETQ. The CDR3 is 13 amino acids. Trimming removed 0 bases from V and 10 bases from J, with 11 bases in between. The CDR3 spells CASSLDDGRIQYF. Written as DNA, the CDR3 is TGCGCCAGCAGCTTGGACGATGGAAGGATTCAGTACTTC. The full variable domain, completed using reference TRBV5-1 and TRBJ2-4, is KAGVTQTPRYLIKTRGQQVTLSCSPISGHRSVSWYQQTPGQGLQFLFEYFSETQRNKGNFPGRFSGRQFSNSRSEMNVSTLELGDSALYLCASSLDDGRIQYFGAGTRLSVL.

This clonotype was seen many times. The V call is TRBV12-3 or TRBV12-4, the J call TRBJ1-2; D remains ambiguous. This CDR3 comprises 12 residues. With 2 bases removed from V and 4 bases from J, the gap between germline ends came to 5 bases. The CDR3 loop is CASSLRSYGYTF. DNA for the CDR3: TGTGCCAGCAGTTTACGGAGCTATGGCTACACCTTC.

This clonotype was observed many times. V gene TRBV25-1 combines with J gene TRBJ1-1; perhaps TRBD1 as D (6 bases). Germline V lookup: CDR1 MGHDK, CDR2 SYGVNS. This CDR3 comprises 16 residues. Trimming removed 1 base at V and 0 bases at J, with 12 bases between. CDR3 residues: CASSEFQGSMNTEAFF. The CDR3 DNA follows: TGTGCCAGCAGTGAATTTCAGGGGAGCATGAACACTGAAGCTTTCTTT.

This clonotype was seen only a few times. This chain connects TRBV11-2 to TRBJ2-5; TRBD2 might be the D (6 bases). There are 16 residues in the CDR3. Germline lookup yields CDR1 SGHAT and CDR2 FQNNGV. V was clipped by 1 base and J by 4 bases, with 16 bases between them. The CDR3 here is CASSLGFTSTVETQYF. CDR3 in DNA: TGTGCCAGCAGCTTAGGCTTTACTAGCACGGTAGAGACCCAGTACTTC.

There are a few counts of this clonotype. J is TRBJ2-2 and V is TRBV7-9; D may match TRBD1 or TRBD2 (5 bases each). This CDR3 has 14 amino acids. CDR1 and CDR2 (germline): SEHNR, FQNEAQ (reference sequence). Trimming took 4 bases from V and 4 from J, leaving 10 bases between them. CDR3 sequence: CASSWDGVTGELFF. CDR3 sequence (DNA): TGTGCCAGCAGCTGGGACGGGGTCACCGGGGAGCTGTTTTTT.

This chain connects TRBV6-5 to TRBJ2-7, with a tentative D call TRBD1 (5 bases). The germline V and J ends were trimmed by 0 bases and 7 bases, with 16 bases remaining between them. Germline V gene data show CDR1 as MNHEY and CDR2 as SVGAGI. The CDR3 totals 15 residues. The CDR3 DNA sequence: TGTGCCAGCAGTTACTCGACAGTCCCCTACGGAGAGCAGTACTTC. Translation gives CASSYSTVPYGEQYF.

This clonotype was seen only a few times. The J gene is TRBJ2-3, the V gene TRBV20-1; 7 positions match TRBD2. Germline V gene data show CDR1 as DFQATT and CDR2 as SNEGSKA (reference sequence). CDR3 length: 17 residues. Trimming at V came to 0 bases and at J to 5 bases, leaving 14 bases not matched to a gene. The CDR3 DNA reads TGCAGTGCTAGAGATCCTCTCGTTGCGGGAGTATTAGATACGCAGTATTTT. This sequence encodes CSARDPLVAGVLDTQYF.

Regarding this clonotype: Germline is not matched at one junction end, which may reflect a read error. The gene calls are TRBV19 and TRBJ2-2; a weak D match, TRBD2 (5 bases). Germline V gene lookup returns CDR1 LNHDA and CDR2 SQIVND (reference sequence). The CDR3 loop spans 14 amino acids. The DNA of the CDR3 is TGTGCCAGTAGTTCCACTAGGAACCCCGGGGAGCTGTTTTTT. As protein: CASSSTRNPGELFF.